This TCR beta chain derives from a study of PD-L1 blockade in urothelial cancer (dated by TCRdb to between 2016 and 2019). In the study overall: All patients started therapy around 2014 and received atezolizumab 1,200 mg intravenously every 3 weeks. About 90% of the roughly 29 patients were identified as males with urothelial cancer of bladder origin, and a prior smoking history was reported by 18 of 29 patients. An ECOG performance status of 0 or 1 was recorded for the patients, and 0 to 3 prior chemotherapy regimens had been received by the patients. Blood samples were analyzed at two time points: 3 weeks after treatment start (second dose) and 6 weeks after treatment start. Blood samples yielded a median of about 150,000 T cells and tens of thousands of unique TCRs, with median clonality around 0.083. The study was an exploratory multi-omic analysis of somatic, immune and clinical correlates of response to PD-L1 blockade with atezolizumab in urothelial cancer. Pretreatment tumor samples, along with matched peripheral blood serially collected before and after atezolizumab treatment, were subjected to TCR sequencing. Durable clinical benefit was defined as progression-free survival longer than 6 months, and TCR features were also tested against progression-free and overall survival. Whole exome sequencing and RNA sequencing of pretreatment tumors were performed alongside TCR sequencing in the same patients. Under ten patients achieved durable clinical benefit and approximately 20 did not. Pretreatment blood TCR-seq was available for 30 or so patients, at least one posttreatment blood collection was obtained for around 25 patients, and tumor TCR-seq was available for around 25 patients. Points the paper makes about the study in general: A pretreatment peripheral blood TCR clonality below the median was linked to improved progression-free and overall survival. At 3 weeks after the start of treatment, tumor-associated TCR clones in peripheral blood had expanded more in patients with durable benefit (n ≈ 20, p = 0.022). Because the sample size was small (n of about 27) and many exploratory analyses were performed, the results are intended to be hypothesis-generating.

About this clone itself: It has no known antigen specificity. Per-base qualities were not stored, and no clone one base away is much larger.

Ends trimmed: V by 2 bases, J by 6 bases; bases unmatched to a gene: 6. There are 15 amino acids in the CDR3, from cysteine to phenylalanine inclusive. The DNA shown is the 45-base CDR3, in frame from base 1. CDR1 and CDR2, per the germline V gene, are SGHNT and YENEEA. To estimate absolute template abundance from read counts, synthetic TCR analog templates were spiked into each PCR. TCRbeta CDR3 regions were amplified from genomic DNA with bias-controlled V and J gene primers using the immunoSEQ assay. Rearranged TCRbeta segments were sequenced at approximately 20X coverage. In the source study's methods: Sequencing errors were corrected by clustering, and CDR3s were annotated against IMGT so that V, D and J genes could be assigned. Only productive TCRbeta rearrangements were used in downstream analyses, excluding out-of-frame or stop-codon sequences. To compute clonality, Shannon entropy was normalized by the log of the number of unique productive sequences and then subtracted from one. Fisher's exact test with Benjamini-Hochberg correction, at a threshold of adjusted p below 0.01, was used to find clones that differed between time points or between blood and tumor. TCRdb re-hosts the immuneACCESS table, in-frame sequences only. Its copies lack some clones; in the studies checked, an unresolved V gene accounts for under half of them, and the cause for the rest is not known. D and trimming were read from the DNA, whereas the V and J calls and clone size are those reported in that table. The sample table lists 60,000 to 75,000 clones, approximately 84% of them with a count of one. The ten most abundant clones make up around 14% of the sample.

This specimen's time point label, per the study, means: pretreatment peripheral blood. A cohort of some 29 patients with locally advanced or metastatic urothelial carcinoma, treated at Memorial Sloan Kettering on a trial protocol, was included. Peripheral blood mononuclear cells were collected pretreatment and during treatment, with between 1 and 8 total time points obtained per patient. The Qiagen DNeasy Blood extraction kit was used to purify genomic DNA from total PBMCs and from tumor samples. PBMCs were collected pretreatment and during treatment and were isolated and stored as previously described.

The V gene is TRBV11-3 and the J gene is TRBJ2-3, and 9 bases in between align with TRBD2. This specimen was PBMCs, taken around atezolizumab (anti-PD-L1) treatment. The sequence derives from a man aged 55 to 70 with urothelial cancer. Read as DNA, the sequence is TGTGCCAGCAGCTTAAGGGTAGCGGGGGCGGATACGCAGTATTTT. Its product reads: CASSLRVAGADTQYF.